This T cell receptor beta chain was obtained from a study of T cells expressing NK-cell markers. Study-wide findings and caveats: The CD3+CD56-NKG2C+ fraction was also led by these clonotypes in a few donors.

As the method of synthesis, 5'RACE template switching with UMIs yielded TCR beta cDNA. TCRdb reprocessed the 5' RACE reads and keeps a single row for each CDR3 protein, giving no DNA. The sample spans roughly 430,000 distinct CDR3 sequences; the ten largest clones claim 7.3%. Turning to this clonotype: Its antigen is as yet unknown.

CDR3 size: 13 residues. Germline CDR1 PRHDT, CDR2 FYEKMQ (reference sequence). The sample taken for sequencing was blood T cells: a sorted CD56 or NKG2C T cell subset, CD4+ or CD8+ T cells, or bulk PBMC T cells (not recorded which). The sequence derives from a woman between 18 and 70 years old in good health. The V call is TRBV13, the J call TRBJ2-2; TCRdb reports TRBD1, a call that lacks DNA to check it against. Here the CDR3 reads CALKDRSTGELFF. The full variable domain, with the rest looked up from reference TRBV13 and TRBJ2-2, is AAGVIQSPRHLIKEKRETATLKCYPIPRHDTVYWYQQGPGQDPQFLISFYEKMQSDKGSIPDRFSAQQFSDYHSELNMSSLELGDSALYFCALKDRSTGELFFGEGSRLTVL.